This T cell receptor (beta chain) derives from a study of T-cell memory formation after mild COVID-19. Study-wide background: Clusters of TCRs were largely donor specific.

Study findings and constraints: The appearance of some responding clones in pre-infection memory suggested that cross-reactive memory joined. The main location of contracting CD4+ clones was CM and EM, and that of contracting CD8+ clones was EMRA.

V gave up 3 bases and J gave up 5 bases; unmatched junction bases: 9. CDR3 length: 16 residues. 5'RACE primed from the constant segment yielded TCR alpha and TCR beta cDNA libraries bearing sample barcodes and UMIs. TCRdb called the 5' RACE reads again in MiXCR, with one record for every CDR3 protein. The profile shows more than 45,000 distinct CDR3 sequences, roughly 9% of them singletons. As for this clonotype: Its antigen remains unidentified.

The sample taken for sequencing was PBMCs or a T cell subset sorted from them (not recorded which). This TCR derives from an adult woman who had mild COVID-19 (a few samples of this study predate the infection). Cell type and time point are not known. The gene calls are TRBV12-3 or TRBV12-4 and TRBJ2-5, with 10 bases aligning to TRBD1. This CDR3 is CASSFTGTGVRETQYF. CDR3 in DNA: TGTGCCAGCAGTTTCACCGGGACAGGGGTACGGGAGACCCAGTACTTC.